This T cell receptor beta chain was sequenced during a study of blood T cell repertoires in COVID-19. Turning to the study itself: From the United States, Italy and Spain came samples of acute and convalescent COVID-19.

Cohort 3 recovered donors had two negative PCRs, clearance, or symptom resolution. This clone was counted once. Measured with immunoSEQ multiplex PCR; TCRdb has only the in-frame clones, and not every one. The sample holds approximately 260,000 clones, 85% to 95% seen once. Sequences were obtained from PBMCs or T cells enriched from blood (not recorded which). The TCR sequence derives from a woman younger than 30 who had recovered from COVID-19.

DNA of the CDR3: TGTGCCAGCAGTAGAAGCGGGACAGGGCCTTCCGCTTTCTTT. Protein: CASSRSGTGPSAFF. This rearrangement joins TRBV6-5 to TRBJ1-1, with TRBD1 identical over 9 bases. There are 14 residues in the CDR3. Germline V gives CDR1 MNHEY, CDR2 SVGAGI. V was clipped by 5 bases and J by 11 bases; unmatched bases: 12.